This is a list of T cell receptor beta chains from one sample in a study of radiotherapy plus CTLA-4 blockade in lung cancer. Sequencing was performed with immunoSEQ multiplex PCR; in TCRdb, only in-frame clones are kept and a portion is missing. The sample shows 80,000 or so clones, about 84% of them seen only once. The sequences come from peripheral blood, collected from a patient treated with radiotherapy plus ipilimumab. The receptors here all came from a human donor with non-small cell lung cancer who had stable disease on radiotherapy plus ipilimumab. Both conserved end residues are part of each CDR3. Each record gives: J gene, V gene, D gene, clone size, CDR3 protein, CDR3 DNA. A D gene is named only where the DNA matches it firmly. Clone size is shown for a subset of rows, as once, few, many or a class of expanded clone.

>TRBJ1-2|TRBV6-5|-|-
CASSRGKGYTF
TGTGCCAGCAGTCGGGGGAAAGGCTACACCTTC
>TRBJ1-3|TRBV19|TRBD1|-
CASTRDRSENTIYF
TGTGCCAGTACCCGGGACAGATCTGAAAACACCATATATTTT
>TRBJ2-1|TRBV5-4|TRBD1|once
CASSDRGGNEQFF
TGTGCCAGCAGCGACAGGGGGGGCAATGAGCAGTTCTTC
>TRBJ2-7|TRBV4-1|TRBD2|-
CASSQEVSGRFNEQYF
TGCGCCAGCAGCCAAGAGGTAAGCGGGAGATTCAACGAGCAGTACTTC
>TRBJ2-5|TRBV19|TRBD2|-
CASSIGSSGGRETQYF
TGTGCCAGTAGTATAGGTTCTAGCGGGGGCCGGGAGACCCAGTACTTC
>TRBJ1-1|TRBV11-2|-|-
CASSFSKGVTEAFF
TGTGCCAGCAGCTTCTCAAAGGGGGTCACTGAAGCTTTCTTT
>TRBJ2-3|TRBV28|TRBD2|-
CASRVITGLAGVSTDTQYF
TGTGCCAGCCGGGTAATTACGGGACTAGCGGGAGTTAGCACAGATACGCAGTATTTT
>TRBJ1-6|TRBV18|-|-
CASSPPGRNSPLHF
TGTGCCAGCTCACCACCGGGTAGGAATTCACCCCTCCACTTT
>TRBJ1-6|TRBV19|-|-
CASSIRSGQRSSPLHF
TGTGCCAGTAGTATACGATCTGGACAACGAAGTTCACCCCTCCACTTT
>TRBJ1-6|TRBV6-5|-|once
CASSEIGGASTLHF
TGTGCCAGCAGTGAAATTGGGGGGGCCTCCACCCTCCACTTT
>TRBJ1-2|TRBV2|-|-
CASEDSPINYGYTF
TGTGCCAGCGAAGACAGCCCTATCAACTATGGCTACACCTTC
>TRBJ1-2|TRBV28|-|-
CASSLSGPNYGYTF
TGTGCCAGCAGTTTGTCGGGCCCCAACTATGGCTACACCTTC
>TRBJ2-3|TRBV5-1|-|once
CASMEREADTQYF
TGCGCCAGCATGGAGAGGGAGGCAGATACGCAGTATTTT
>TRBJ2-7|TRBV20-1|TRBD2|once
CSAIGPGREYF
TGCAGTGCCATCGGGCCCGGGAGGGAGTACTTC
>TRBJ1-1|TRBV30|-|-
CAWSPTYTEAFF
TGTGCCTGGAGTCCCACCTACACTGAAGCTTTCTTT
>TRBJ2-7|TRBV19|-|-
CASSRGPGVEQYF
TGTGCCAGCTCAAGAGGGCCCGGGGTCGAGCAGTACTTC
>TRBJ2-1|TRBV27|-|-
CASSLEAISSYNEQFF
TGTGCCAGCAGTTTGGAGGCTATAAGCTCCTACAATGAGCAGTTCTTC
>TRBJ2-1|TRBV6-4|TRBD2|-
CASSLEGGRRLGYNEQFF
TGTGCCAGCAGTCTCGAGGGCGGGAGGAGGTTGGGATACAATGAGCAGTTCTTC
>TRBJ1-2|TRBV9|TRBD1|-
CASRQTGRNYGYTF
TGTGCCAGCAGACAGACAGGGAGGAACTATGGCTACACCTTC
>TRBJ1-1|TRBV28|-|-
CASSFRDRRNTEAFF
TGTGCCAGCAGTTTCCGCGACAGGCGTAACACTGAAGCTTTCTTT
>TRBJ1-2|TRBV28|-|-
CASSQSPYGYTF
TGTGCCAGCTCTCAGTCACCTTATGGCTACACCTTC
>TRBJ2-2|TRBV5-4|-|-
CASSSPYSNTGELFF
TGTGCCAGCAGCTCGCCTTACTCGAACACCGGGGAGCTGTTTTTT